This paragraph reports one T cell receptor (beta chain). What it recognizes is unknown. Reprocessing the 5' RACE reads, TCRdb reports a single entry for every CDR3 protein and omits DNA. Its table records some 200,000 distinct CDR3 sequences. This record belongs to a study of monozygotic twins with inflammatory bowel disease. General study points: With inverse Simpson as the measure, TCRbeta diversity was lower in IBD patients than in healthy co-twins. Varying immunosuppressive regimens may have increased patient repertoire variability. Researchers reported no repertoire similarity difference between concordant and discordant twins, possibly from limited power.

This CDR3 contains 15 residues. Germline values: CDR1 MNHNS, CDR2 SASEGT. V is TRBV6-1 and J is TRBJ1-1; the D call from TCRdb, TRBD1, cannot be confirmed without DNA. The specimen was blood. The sequence was obtained from a human donor with ulcerative colitis or Crohn's disease, or a healthy co-twin of an affected twin (not recorded which). CDR3 protein: CASTHEGQGRTEAFF.